This T cell receptor (beta chain) was recorded in a study of long-term antiretroviral therapy in people with HIV. The immunoSEQ assay was v3.0, run at survey level. The protocol was immunoSEQ multiplex PCR, while the TCRdb copy is restricted to in-frame clones and leaves out a portion. The sample records 35,000 or so clones, under 90% being singletons. United States facilities provided treatment to all participants with HIV. The CDR3 consists of 14 residues. The V end lost 5 bases, the J end lost 1 base, and 11 bases lay between the germline ends. The germline CDR1 and CDR2 sequences are LGHNA and YSLEER.

Sequenced here: unsorted PBMCs, sampled 0.4 years before starting antiretroviral therapy. This TCR was sampled from a man aged 18 to 29 with HIV. The chain carries TRBV4-3 and TRBJ1-1; D remains ambiguous. The DNA of the CDR3 is TGCGCCAGCAGCGTAACGTCAGAGAACACTGAAGCTTTCTTT. As protein: CASSVTSENTEAFF.